This T cell receptor (beta chain) stems from a study of a mutant IDH1 vaccine in newly diagnosed glioma. Study-wide context: Vaccination began 4-6 weeks post radiotherapy alone, or with temozolomide cycles. Treated patients had a mean age of approximately 41 years and a sex split that was about 62% male and 37.5% female. Overall study findings and caveats: Researchers report vaccine-induced immune responses in less than 95% of patients.

Points on this clone: Its antigen remains unknown.

Germline CDR1 MGHRA, CDR2 YSYEKL. The CDR3 runs to 14 residues. V was shortened by 4 bases and J by 4 bases, with 13 bases between the two germline ends. The protocol was immunoSEQ multiplex PCR, while the TCRdb copy is restricted to in-frame clones and leaves out a portion. The table records 57,000 or so clones, under 90% of them present only once. Indicated time point: week 11, during vaccination. The study gave 300 ug of mutant IDH1 20-mer peptide per vaccine dose, with topical imiquimod. V usage is TRBV4-1 and J usage is TRBJ1-2; D possibly corresponds to TRBD1 (5 bases). Sequenced here: PBMCs, sampled from a glioma patient whose treatment included an IDH1 peptide vaccine. The clonotype comes from a young man with glioma. DNA for the CDR3: TGCGCCAGCAGCCCCCGGAGGGGCGCCTATGGCTACACCTTC. As protein: CASSPRRGAYGYTF.